This TCR beta chain was observed in a study of response to subunit inactivated influenza vaccine. For this clonotype: The antigen is undetermined.

Notes on the study in general: Few additional T cells are recruited per seasonal influenza vaccination, authors suggested.

TCRdb used MiXCR to reprocess the RT-PCR reads, holding one entry per CDR3 protein. The data show 650,000 or so distinct CDR3 sequences, with 12% to 15% seen just once and approximately 7.6% held by the top ten. V lost 3 bases and J lost 0; bases outside the gene matches: 12. The CDR3 contains 18 residues. Per the germline V gene, CDR1 is LGHDT and CDR2 is YNNKEL (reference sequence). The TCR was taken from a man aged 50 or older who received an inactivated influenza vaccine. Sequences were derived from PBMCs from blood, sampled approximately 15 days before vaccination. The V and J genes are TRBV3-1 and TRBJ2-5; 8 bases match TRBD2. CDR3 in amino acids: CASSQRGTRDPYQETQYF. The DNA for the CDR3 is TGTGCCAGCAGCCAGAGAGGGACTAGGGACCCGTACCAAGAGACCCAGTACTTC.